This TCR beta chain was identified during a study of radiation and T cells in renal cell carcinoma. Study results and caveats: Without pretreatment biopsies, baseline tumor clonotype presence was undetermined.

Documented time point: blood 4 weeks post-SBRT, at nephrectomy. Treatment noted: 15 Gy SBRT to primary tumor, nephrectomy 4 weeks later. Clones were read by immunoSEQ multiplex PCR, and TCRdb kept only the in-frame ones, dropping some. The sample contains about 83,000 clones, roughly 85% of which appear only once. Concerning this clone itself: Its antigen remains unidentified.

CDR3 length: 13 amino acids. Germline V gene lookup returns CDR1 SNHLY and CDR2 FYNNEI. Trimming removed 7 bases from V and 8 bases from J, with 14 bases in between. The sample consisted of blood, taken from a patient whose treatment included radiotherapy and nephrectomy. The receptor's source is a woman aged 60-70 years with renal cell carcinoma. The V call is TRBV2, the J call TRBJ1-4; no firm D call. CDR3 sequence: CASKGSPGEKLFF. In DNA, the CDR3 is TGTGCCAGCAAAGGGAGCCCGGGGGAAAAACTGTTTTTT.